A single sample gave rise to the 29 T cell receptor beta chains below, sequenced in a study of beta chain features in type 1 diabetes. Study-level results: Type 1 diabetes patients had TCRB CDR3s that were shorter (moderately but significantly so) in all four CD4+ subsets.

These TCRs' antigens remain unknown. Expressed TCRB transcripts were sequenced because the isolated RNA had all been reverse transcribed beforehand. TCRdb's copy holds only in-frame clones and misses some; the assay was immunoSEQ multiplex PCR. The table records under 70,000 clones, around 60% of them present only once. The sequenced sample was stem cell memory CD4+ T cells from blood. These receptors were collected from a woman in her twenties or thirties with type 1 diabetes.

In nucleotides, the CDR3 is TGTGCCAGCAGCCCGGGACAGGGTAATTCACCCCTCCACTTT. It yields the protein CASSPGQGNSPLHF. The gene calls are TRBV28 and TRBJ1-6; TRBD1 agrees at 9 bases. CDR3 length: 14 amino acids. V dropped 6 bases and J dropped 6; count of bases not matched to a gene: 3. CDR1 MDHEN and CDR2 SYDVKM come from the germline V gene.

The rearrangement links TRBV5-4 to TRBJ1-2, with a possible D match to TRBD1 (5 bases). Trimming removed 4 bases from V and 9 bases from J, with 19 bases in between. The CDR3 totals 14 residues. CDR1 and CDR2 (germline): SGHNT, YYREEE (reference sequence). Here the CDR3 reads CASSVQGGPPSYTF. As DNA, the CDR3 is TGTGCCAGCAGCGTCCAGGGTGGGCCCCCAAGCTACACCTTC.

The chain couples TRBV6-1 to TRBJ2-7, with TRBD2 matching 7 bases. The CDR3 extends over 16 amino acids. The germline CDR1 and CDR2 sequences are MNHNS and SASEGT. Trimming cost V 1 base and J 4 bases; bases outside gene matches: 10. The CDR3 DNA reads TGTGCCAGCAGTGAAGTACGCGGCGGGGGAACGTACGAGCAGTACTTC. The encoded protein is CASSEVRGGGTYEQYF.

This clone was observed once. The chain couples TRBV19 to TRBJ2-6, with D perhaps matching TRBD2 (5 bases). The germline gives CDR1 LNHDA, CDR2 SQIVND (reference sequence). Trimming shortened V by 3 bases and J by 4 bases, and 10 bases separated the two germline ends. This CDR3 spans 15 amino acids. DNA for the CDR3: TGTGCCAGTAGTATTCCGGGATCAGGGGCCAACGTCCTGACTTTC. This encodes CASSIPGSGANVLTF.

The rearrangement links TRBV9 to TRBJ2-2; D unclear. CDR3 length equals 15 residues. Germline CDR1 reads SGDLS; CDR2 reads YYNGEE. V was shortened by 3 bases and J by 4 bases, with 13 bases between the two germline ends. CDR3 nucleotides: TGTGCCAGCAGCGCCCGAAATCCGAGCACCGGGGAGCTGTTTTTT. Its translation: CASSARNPSTGELFF.

The chain links TRBV14 to TRBJ2-1; 11 positions match TRBD2. The V gene's germline CDR1 is SGHDN and CDR2 FVKESK. V trimming: 1 base; J trimming: 0 bases; junction bases outside the gene matches: 5. The CDR3 runs 18 residues. The DNA for the CDR3 is TGTGCCAGCAGCCAAGTTACTAGCGGGAGAGGCTCCTACAATGAGCAGTTCTTC. This translates into CASSQVTSGRGSYNEQFF.

This chain uses TRBV5-1 with TRBJ1-2; D not certain. V was shortened by 6 bases and J by 0 bases, with 12 bases between the two germline ends. This CDR3 spans 14 amino acids. Per the germline V gene, CDR1 is SGHRS and CDR2 is YFSETQ. In DNA form, the CDR3 reads TGCGCCAGCATGATAGACTCCGCTAACTATGGCTACACCTTC. Residues: CASMIDSANYGYTF.

This clone appeared a few times. The J gene is TRBJ2-2, the V gene TRBV5-6; 7 bases are shared with TRBD2. CDR1 SGHDT and CDR2 YYEEEE come from the germline V gene. The CDR3 is 15 amino acids. V trimming: 4 bases; J trimming: 6 bases; junction bases outside the gene matches: 9. CDR3 amino acids: CASSAPGGVPGELFF. The CDR3 bases are TGTGCCAGCAGCGCCCCTGGGGGGGTACCCGGGGAGCTGTTTTTT. Variable domain in full (rest from reference TRBV5-6 and TRBJ2-2): DAGVTQSPTHLIKTRGQQVTLRCSPKSGHDTVSWYQQALGQGPQFIFQYYEEEERQRGNFPDRFSGHQFPNYSSELNVNALLLGDSALYLCASSAPGGVPGELFFGEGSRLTVL.

This sequence joins TRBV27 and TRBJ1-5; 12 bases match TRBD1. With 4 bases clipped from V and 5 bases from J, the junction kept 3 bases outside the gene matches. The V gene's germline CDR1 is MNHEY and CDR2 SMNVEV (reference sequence). The CDR3 consists of 15 residues. CDR3 nucleotides: TGTGCCAGCAGTTCCGGGACAGGGGGCGATCAGCCCCAGCATTTT. Translated: CASSSGTGGDQPQHF.

This clone has only a few counts. The chain uses TRBV4-1 and TRBJ2-5; D gene uncertain. The length of the CDR3 is 13 residues. Trimming left V 6 bases short and J 4 bases short, with 12 bases between. Germline CDR1 reads MGHRA; CDR2 reads YSYEKL. CDR3 residues: CASRGLGRETQYF. CDR3 in DNA: TGCGCCAGCAGGGGCCTCGGAAGAGAGACCCAGTACTTC.

The V and J genes are TRBV5-6 and TRBJ2-7; TRBD1 aligns across 9 bases. With 4 bases clipped from V and 2 bases from J, the junction kept 10 bases outside the gene matches. Germline CDR1 SGHDT, CDR2 YYEEEE. This CDR3 spans 16 amino acids. In DNA form, the CDR3 reads TGTGCCAGCAGCAAAAGCCGGGACAGGGCGACCTACGAGCAGTACTTC. Translated: CASSKSRDRATYEQYF.

As to this clone: At the DNA level, this CDR3 is encoded by other sequences in the same sample as well. This chain uses TRBV2 with TRBJ2-3; D not certain. This CDR3 has 12 amino acids. V was trimmed by 6 bases and J by 0 bases, leaving 4 bases between them. Germline V gene lookup returns CDR1 SNHLY and CDR2 FYNNEI. CDR3 nucleotides: TGTGCCAGCAGCCTCAGCACAGATACGCAGTATTTT. Protein sequence: CASSLSTDTQYF.

The chain joins TRBV5-6 to TRBJ1-2; 7 bases line up with TRBD1. CDR3 length: 15 residues. V lost 4 bases, J lost 1 base, and 7 bases stayed unmatched. The germline V gene has CDR1 SGHDT and CDR2 YYEEEE. CDR3 loop: CASSTYRDSNYGYTF. In nucleotides, the CDR3 is TGTGCCAGCAGCACCTACAGGGACAGTAACTATGGCTACACCTTC.

This clone has a handful of counts. The J gene is TRBJ2-6, the V gene TRBV10-3; a possible D gene is TRBD1 (6 bases). The CDR3 sequence is 15 residues long. Trimming cost V 11 bases and J 3 bases, with 17 bases left between them. Germline values: CDR1 ENHRY, CDR2 SYGVKD. This CDR3 reads CAVTGSVVGANVLTF. The CDR3 DNA follows: TGTGCCGTAACAGGGTCCGTAGTTGGGGCCAACGTCCTGACTTTC.

This chain joins TRBV5-1 and TRBJ1-2; maybe TRBD1 (6 bases). This CDR3 has 13 residues. Trimming left V 3 bases short and J 4 bases short, with 10 bases between. Germline loops: CDR1 SGHRS, CDR2 YFSETQ. CDR3 in DNA: TGCGCCAGCAGCTCCACAGGGCGCTATGGCTACACCTTC. This translates into CASSSTGRYGYTF.

The V and J genes are TRBV7-3 and TRBJ1-1; possible D gene TRBD1, 5 bases. This CDR3 contains 13 residues. Germline V gene lookup returns CDR1 SGHTA and CDR2 FQGTGA. Deletions cut 5 bases from V and 1 base from J, with 8 bases between. CDR3 sequence: CASSRGGNTEAFF. As DNA, the CDR3 is TGTGCCAGCAGCCGCGGGGGGAACACTGAAGCTTTCTTT.

Only a few counts were recorded for this clone. The rearrangement uses TRBV19 and TRBJ2-5; TRBD2 aligns across 9 bases. CDR3 length equals 15 residues. Unmatched junction bases numbered 9, after V lost 5 bases and J lost 5 bases. CDR1 and CDR2 (germline): LNHDA, SQIVND (reference sequence). CDR3 in amino acids: CASSVSRLAAETQYF. CDR3 nucleotides: TGTGCCAGTAGTGTGAGTCGACTAGCGGCCGAGACCCAGTACTTC.

The CDR3 DNA reads TGTGCCAGCACGGCCTTTGGCGGGTCCTACGAGCAGTACTTC. It specifies CASTAFGGSYEQYF. This chain links TRBV7-2 with TRBJ2-7; TRBD2 might be the D (5 bases). Germline CDR1 reads SGHTA; CDR2 reads FQGNSA. The CDR3 is 14 residues long. V shed 7 bases and J shed 1 base, with 14 bases lying between them.

In this sample, this clone turned up a few times. This rearrangement joins TRBV9 to TRBJ2-7, with 10 positions matching TRBD1. The V and J ends lost 0 bases and 3 bases, in that order; junction bases with no gene match: 15. Germline V lookup: CDR1 SGDLS, CDR2 YYNGEE. There are 19 residues in the CDR3. DNA for the CDR3: TGTGCCAGCAGCGTAGGGATATTGGATGACAGGGGGCTTAGCTACGAGCAGTACTTC. Its protein product is CASSVGILDDRGLSYEQYF.

The gene calls are TRBV4-2 and TRBJ2-5; the D gene is possibly TRBD2 (6 bases). Gene TRBJ2-7 matches the end of the DNA better, so the J call may be wrong. CDR1 is LGHNA, CDR2 YNFKEQ, per germline. CDR3 length equals 15 residues. The CDR3 here is CASSRLGTSADEQYF. The CDR3 DNA follows: TGTGCCAGCAGCCGACTAGGGACCAGCGCCGACGAGCAGTACTTC.

A single count supports this clone. The chain has TRBV6-5 and TRBJ1-2; 9 bases align to TRBD1. V lost 8 bases to trimming and J lost 4 bases; unmatched junction nucleotides: 5. The CDR3 runs 13 residues. Germline V gene lookup returns CDR1 MNHEY and CDR2 SVGAGI. As DNA, the CDR3 is TGTGCCAGCCAATTGGGACAGGGCTATGGCTACACCTTC. Residues: CASQLGQGYGYTF.

The rearrangement uses TRBV2 and TRBJ2-5, with D perhaps matching TRBD1 (6 bases). The CDR3 sequence is 14 residues long. V lost 2 bases and J lost 0, with 7 bases in between. CDR1 is SNHLY and CDR2 is FYNNEI in the germline V gene. CDR3 in amino acids: CASSEQGYQETQYF. CDR3 DNA sequence: TGTGCCAGCAGTGAACAGGGGTACCAAGAGACCCAGTACTTC.

The chain links TRBV5-1 to TRBJ2-5; D perhaps matches TRBD2 (5 bases). The CDR3 has 13 residues. Germline V gene lookup returns CDR1 SGHRS and CDR2 YFSETQ. Trimming shortened V by 7 bases and J by 4 bases, and 14 bases separated the two germline ends. DNA of the CDR3: TGCGCCAGCTGCATTGGCGGGCTAGAGACCCAGTACTTC. Translated, it gives CASCIGGLETQYF.

This clone was seen just once. The V and J genes are TRBV5-4 and TRBJ1-1; the match to TRBD1 covers 7 bases. The CDR3 is 16 residues long. With V trimmed by 0 bases and J by 2 bases, 7 bases remained unmatched. Germline V gene lookup returns CDR1 SGHNT and CDR2 YYREEE (reference sequence). In DNA form, the CDR3 reads TGTGCCAGCAGCTTGGGACAAGGGGGCAGCAACACTGAAGCTTTCTTT. It specifies CASSLGQGGSNTEAFF.

The J gene is TRBJ2-7, the V gene TRBV27; D is uncertain. From germline, CDR1 is MNHEY and CDR2 SMNVEV (reference sequence). V gave up 0 bases and J gave up 5 bases, with 14 bases separating them. CDR3 size: 15 residues. CDR3 amino acids: CASSLSGPTRDEQYF. The CDR3 nucleotides are TGTGCCAGCAGTTTATCGGGCCCAACCAGAGACGAGCAGTACTTC.

This sequence joins TRBV11-3 and TRBJ2-3; 9 positions match TRBD1. CDR3 length: 15 amino acids. With V trimmed by 6 bases and J by 3 bases, 7 bases remained unmatched. Germline V lookup: CDR1 SGHNT, CDR2 YENEEA. The CDR3 bases are TGTGCCAGCAGTCCCCCGACAGGGGGAACAGATACGCAGTATTTT. Translation: CASSPPTGGTDTQYF.

The chain joins TRBV28 to TRBJ1-6, with a tentative D call TRBD1 (5 bases). V dropped 5 bases and J dropped 13 bases, with 12 bases sitting between them. In germline, CDR1 is MDHEN, CDR2 SYDVKM. CDR3 size: 12 residues. Here the CDR3 DNA reads TGTGCCAGCAGTCCCCCGGGGGGGCCCCTCCACTTT. Protein sequence: CASSPPGGPLHF.

The rearrangement links TRBV6-5 to TRBJ2-7, with 8 bases fitting TRBD1. The V segment lost 3 bases and the J segment 3 bases; nucleotides outside the gene matches: 4. The CDR3 runs 14 residues. Germline-derived CDR1 and CDR2 are MNHEY and SVGAGI. CDR3 DNA: TGTGCCAGCAGTTATTCGACAGGGGACTACGAGCAGTACTTC. It encodes CASSYSTGDYEQYF.

This clone was recorded once. The chain combines TRBV29-1 with TRBJ2-4; 7 bases match TRBD2. The germline V gene has CDR1 SQVTM and CDR2 ANQGSEA. There are 11 residues in the CDR3. Losses at the gene ends were 3 bases for V and 9 bases for J; bases not matched to a gene: 2. The CDR3 coding sequence is TGCAGCGTTGATGGGGGGGGCATTCAGTACTTC. Protein product: CSVDGGGIQYF.